The following is a T cell receptor (beta chain) sequence with its context. This sample was taken from a study of OX40 agonist ivuxolimab in advanced cancers. The length of the CDR3 is 15 residues. Trimming removed 5 bases at V and 1 base at J, with 13 bases between. Germline V gene sequence: CDR1 MNHNS, CDR2 SASEGT. Profiled with immunoSEQ multiplex PCR; TCRdb holds only in-frame clones, not every one. The sample lists roughly 120,000 clones; 85% to 95% were seen once. The sequence came from an adult with an advanced solid tumor such as melanoma, head and neck, liver or kidney cancer. The V call is TRBV6-1, the J call TRBJ2-3, with D possibly matching TRBD1 (6 bases). The sample was CD4+ or CD8+ T cells sorted from blood, taken in a trial of the OX40 agonist ivuxolimab. CDR3 sequence reads: CASSLQGRGTDTQYF. Here the CDR3 DNA reads TGTGCCAGCAGTCTCCAGGGGCGAGGCACAGATACGCAGTATTTT.